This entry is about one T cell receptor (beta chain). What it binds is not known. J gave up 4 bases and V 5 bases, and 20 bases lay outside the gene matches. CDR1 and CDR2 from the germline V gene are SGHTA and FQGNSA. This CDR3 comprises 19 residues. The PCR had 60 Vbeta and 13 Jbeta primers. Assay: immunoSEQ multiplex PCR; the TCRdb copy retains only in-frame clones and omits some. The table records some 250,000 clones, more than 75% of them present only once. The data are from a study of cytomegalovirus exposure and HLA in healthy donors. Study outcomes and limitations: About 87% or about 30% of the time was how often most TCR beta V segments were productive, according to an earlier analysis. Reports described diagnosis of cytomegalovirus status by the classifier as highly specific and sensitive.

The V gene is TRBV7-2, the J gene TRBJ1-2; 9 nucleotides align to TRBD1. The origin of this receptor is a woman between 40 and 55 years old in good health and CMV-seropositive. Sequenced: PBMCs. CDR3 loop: CASSPPQGGQGGPIYGYTF. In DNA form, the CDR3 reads TGTGCCAGCAGCCCACCACAGGGGGGACAGGGAGGTCCTATCTATGGCTACACCTTC.